One and the same sample provided the 5 T cell receptor beta chains below, sequenced in a study of blood T cell repertoires in COVID-19 (dated by TCRdb to 2020 to 2021). The library was obtained by the immunoSEQ multiplex PCR assay. The clones in this table, taken by TCRdb from immuneACCESS, are in-frame only. Not every clone is retained; where verified, under half of the shortfall comes from an unresolved V gene, and the cause of the rest is unknown. This sample gives about 100,000 clones in total; just under 80% of them show up just once. The ten top clones hold about 12% of the sample. Sequencing was performed on peripheral blood. These receptors were collected from a woman between 65 and 79 years old with acute or convalescent COVID-19.

The chain combines TRBV6-5 with TRBJ2-2, with 9 bases fitting TRBD1. Losses at the gene ends were 7 bases for V and 5 bases for J; bases not matched to a gene: 2. This CDR3 region has 13 residues. The V gene's germline CDR1 is MNHEY and CDR2 SVGAGI. This chain's CDR3 is CASIGQGTGELFF. CDR3 nucleotides: TGTGCCAGCATCGGACAGGGGACCGGGGAGCTGTTTTTT.

V is TRBV6-5 and J is TRBJ2-5; 7 bases are a match to TRBD1. Germline CDR1 and CDR2: MNHEY and SVGAGI. J lost 2 bases, V lost 5 bases, and 8 bases had no gene match. This CDR3 contains 15 residues. CDR3 amino acids: CASSPPGQIQETQYF. DNA of the CDR3: TGTGCCAGCAGTCCCCCGGGACAGATTCAAGAGACCCAGTACTTC.

The J gene is TRBJ1-1, the V gene TRBV30, with D perhaps TRBD1 (5 bases). CDR1 is GTSNPN and CDR2 is SVGIG in the germline V gene (reference sequence). There are 13 residues in the CDR3. V was clipped by 4 bases and J by 0 bases, with 9 bases between them. This chain's CDR3 is CAWMGQMNTEAFF. The DNA of the CDR3 is TGTGCCTGGATGGGGCAGATGAACACTGAAGCTTTCTTT.

This clone was recorded once. The chain uses TRBV6-5 and TRBJ2-7, with D perhaps matching TRBD2 (5 bases). From germline, CDR1 is MNHEY and CDR2 SVGAGI. The length of the CDR3 is 13 residues. V dropped 6 bases and J dropped 5 bases, with 14 bases sitting between them. CDR3 bases: TGTGCCAGCAGGAACCATAGGGAGAACGAGCAGTACGTC. Its protein product is CASRNHRENEQYV.

The gene calls are TRBV5-6 and TRBJ1-3, with 7 bases matching TRBD1. The CDR3 length is 16 residues. Germline lookup yields CDR1 SGHDT and CDR2 YYEEEE. The V gene end was trimmed by 3 bases and the J gene end by 0 bases; junction bases not matched to a gene: 6. The CDR3 sequence is CASSYYAGGSGNTIYF. The CDR3, as DNA: TGTGCCAGCAGCTATTATGCAGGGGGCTCTGGAAACACCATATATTTT.